What follows are 17 T cell receptor beta chains derived from one specimen sequenced in a study of beta chain features in type 1 diabetes. Sequenced material consisted of expressed TCRB transcripts (all of the isolated RNA was reverse transcribed). TCRdb keeps only in-frame clones here, not all; method: immunoSEQ multiplex PCR. The table lists 350,000 to 400,000 clones, over 9.5% of them singletons. Study findings and constraints: In all four CD4+ subsets, TCRB CDR3 length was significantly, moderately reduced in type 1 diabetes.

Antigens of these TCRs are unknown. Sequencing was performed on naive CD4+ T cells from blood. The receptor source for this set is a young woman with type 1 diabetes.

The chain uses TRBV7-3 and TRBJ2-1, with 10 nucleotides matching TRBD2. Germline V gene lookup returns CDR1 SGHTA and CDR2 FQGTGA. Trimming cost V 3 bases and J 4 bases; bases outside gene matches: 12. The CDR3 is made up of 18 amino acids. CDR3 sequence (DNA): TGTGCCAGCAGCTTCACCGCGCTCGGACTAGCGGATTACAATGAGCAGTTCTTC. It yields the protein CASSFTALGLADYNEQFF.

The chain joins TRBV4-2 to TRBJ2-2, with 8 bases fitting TRBD2. The CDR3 is made up of 17 amino acids. V lost 1 base to trimming and J lost 1 base; unmatched junction nucleotides: 5. CDR1 LGHNA and CDR2 YNFKEQ come from the germline V gene. CDR3 residues: CASSQGLSGKNTGELFF. DNA for the CDR3: TGTGCCAGCAGCCAAGGTCTTAGCGGGAAGAACACCGGGGAGCTGTTTTTT.

This clone showed up just a few times. The genes are TRBV7-8 and TRBJ2-6; tentatively, D is TRBD2 (6 bases). The V gene lost 3 bases and the J gene lost 4 bases, with 10 bases spanning the gap. The germline V gene has CDR1 SGHVS and CDR2 FQNEAQ. The CDR3 sequence is 15 residues long. The DNA for the CDR3 is TGTGCCAGCAGCTTTGGAGGGGCCGGGGCCAACGTCCTGACTTTC. Translating it yields CASSFGGAGANVLTF. The whole variable domain, filled in from reference TRBV7-8 and TRBJ2-6, reads GAGVSQSPRYKVAKRGQDVALRCDPISGHVSLFWYQQALGQGPEFLTYFQNEAQLDKSGLPSDRFFAERPEGSVSTLKIQRTQQEDSAVYLCASSFGGAGANVLTFGAGSRLTVL.

The V and J genes are TRBV19 and TRBJ2-5, with 9 bases identical to TRBD2. Germline V lookup: CDR1 LNHDA, CDR2 SQIVND (reference sequence). V was pared by 7 bases and J by 4 bases, with 10 bases of the junction left unmatched. The CDR3 length is 15 residues. This chain's CDR3 is CASKRGAGGVETQYF. The CDR3, as DNA: TGTGCCAGTAAACGGGGGGCGGGAGGGGTAGAGACCCAGTACTTC.

This clone was seen a handful of times. V is TRBV7-9 and J is TRBJ1-1, with 12 bases that match TRBD1. The CDR3 spans 15 residues. CDR1 SEHNR and CDR2 FQNEAQ come from the germline V gene (reference sequence). With 6 bases clipped from V and 4 bases from J, the junction kept 6 bases outside the gene matches. The CDR3 DNA reads TGTGCCAGCAGTCGGGACAGGGGGCGAGTCACTGAAGCTTTCTTT. This codes for CASSRDRGRVTEAFF.

In this sample, this clone turned up a few times. J is TRBJ2-7 and V is TRBV9; D gene uncertain. The ends were cut back, 0 bases at V and 6 bases at J, with 13 bases in the middle. Germline CDR1 reads SGDLS; CDR2 reads YYNGEE. The CDR3 consists of 14 residues. The CDR3 DNA sequence: TGTGCCAGCAGCGTAGCTAAGTCCTCTGGCGAGCAGTACTTC. Residues: CASSVAKSSGEQYF.

This clone was recorded a few times. The chain has TRBV5-6 and TRBJ2-6, with D unresolved. Trimming took 1 base from V and 0 from J, leaving 14 bases between them. Germline V gene sequence: CDR1 SGHDT, CDR2 YYEEEE. CDR3 size: 18 residues. In nucleotides, the CDR3 is TGTGCCAGCAGCTTGTATGGCAGAAAAAACTCTGGGGCCAACGTCCTGACTTTC. It specifies CASSLYGRKNSGANVLTF.

The chain couples TRBV19 to TRBJ1-2, with 8 nucleotides matching TRBD1. Per germline, CDR1 LNHDA and CDR2 SQIVND (reference sequence). This CDR3 region has 15 residues. The V gene end was trimmed by 4 bases and the J gene end by 4 bases; junction bases not matched to a gene: 8. CDR3 sequence: CASSTPGGPFYGYTF. The CDR3 nucleotides read TGTGCCAGTAGTACCCCAGGGGGCCCCTTCTATGGCTACACCTTC.

Comment on this clone: At one boundary the junction diverges from the germline segment, which might be a read error. This chain links TRBV18 with TRBJ2-1; a possible D gene is TRBD2 (6 bases). The CDR3 contains 11 residues. CDR1 is KGHSH and CDR2 is LQKENI in the germline V gene. CDR3 nucleotides: TGTGCCAGCTCACCTGAGCGGGTTATGGTCTTC. It specifies CASSPERVMVF.

This clone was observed a few times. The rearrangement links TRBV28 to TRBJ2-1, with 9 nucleotides matching TRBD2. The CDR3 has 15 amino acids. CDR1 MDHEN and CDR2 SYDVKM come from the germline V gene. J lost 6 bases, V lost 6 bases, and 9 bases had no gene match. CDR3 bases: TGTGCCAGCAGCTGGGGCGGGAGGGGAGGCAATGAGCAGTTCTTC. Translated: CASSWGGRGGNEQFF.

This clone occurred a few times. The chain is built from TRBV29-1 and TRBJ2-3; 10 bases are a match to TRBD2. Germline values: CDR1 SQVTM, CDR2 ANQGSEA. This CDR3 has 15 residues. Trimming at V came to 7 bases and at J to 3 bases, leaving 10 bases not matched to a gene. The CDR3 coding sequence is TGCAGCGCTACCCGGGCTAGCGGGAGAACAGATACGCAGTATTTT. Its protein is CSATRASGRTDTQYF.

This clone has only a few counts. The V and J genes are TRBV30 and TRBJ2-3; no clear D gene. Trimming took 0 bases from V and 2 from J, leaving 12 bases between them. This CDR3 spans 15 amino acids. Germline V lookup: CDR1 GTSNPN, CDR2 SVGIG (reference sequence). Here the CDR3 DNA reads TGTGCCTGGAGTGTAAGCCCATCTCCCACAGATACGCAGTATTTT. Encoded protein: CAWSVSPSPTDTQYF. Based on the CDR3 plus reference TRBV30 and TRBJ2-3, the full variable domain is SQTIHQWPATLVQPVGSPLSLECTVEGTSNPNLYWYRQAAGRGLQLLFYSVGIGQISSEVPQNLSASRPQDRQFILSSKKLLLSDSGFYLCAWSVSPSPTDTQYFGPGTRLTVL.

The rearrangement joins TRBV9 to TRBJ2-2; TRBD2 might be the D (6 bases). CDR3 size: 15 residues. V was cut by 4 bases and J by 0 bases, with 10 bases left in between. In germline, CDR1 is SGDLS, CDR2 YYNGEE. CDR3 sequence reads: CASSTSGANTGELFF. Here the CDR3 DNA reads TGTGCCAGCAGCACTTCGGGGGCGAACACCGGGGAGCTGTTTTTT.

This clone was counted between two and nine times. V gene TRBV30 combines with J gene TRBJ1-4; D is unclear. V dropped 6 bases and J dropped 0 bases, with 11 bases sitting between them. The CDR3 length is 14 residues. Germline lookup yields CDR1 GTSNPN and CDR2 SVGIG (reference sequence). The CDR3 protein is CACPDNPTNEKLFF. The CDR3 DNA follows: TGTGCCTGTCCAGACAACCCAACTAATGAAAAACTGTTTTTT.

This clone has just a few counts. This CDR3 is CASSFMGPGTSGPSYEQYF. CDR3 DNA: TGTGCCAGCAGTTTTATGGGACCCGGGACTAGCGGGCCATCCTACGAGCAGTACTTC. This chain links TRBV28 with TRBJ2-7, with 12 bases that match TRBD2. V lost 3 bases to trimming and J lost 1 base; unmatched junction nucleotides: 13. The CDR3 sequence is 19 residues long. The germline gives CDR1 MDHEN, CDR2 SYDVKM. Full variable domain (remainder filled in from reference TRBV28 and TRBJ2-7): DVKVTQSSRYLVKRTGEKVFLECVQDMDHENMFWYRQDPGLGLRLIYFSYDVKMKEKGDIPEGYSVSREKKERFSLILESASTNQTSMYLCASSFMGPGTSGPSYEQYFGPGTRLTVT.

The chain employs TRBV5-6 and TRBJ2-3; TRBD2 matches at 7 bases. Looked up from germline, CDR1 is SGHDT and CDR2 is YYEEEE. The CDR3 has 14 residues. V was clipped by 5 bases and J by 3 bases; unmatched bases: 6. The CDR3 is CASRTEAGTDTQYF. The CDR3 DNA reads TGTGCCAGCAGGACCGAAGCGGGGACAGATACGCAGTATTTT.

This clone has only a few counts. V is TRBV7-2 and J is TRBJ2-1; 9 bases fit TRBD2. The V gene end was trimmed by 6 bases and the J gene end by 0 bases; junction bases not matched to a gene: 9. CDR1 and CDR2 (germline): SGHTA, FQGNSA. The CDR3 has 17 amino acids. Written as DNA, the CDR3 is TGTGCCAGCAGTCGTTTAGCGGGAGCCAGCTCCTACAATGAGCAGTTCTTC. Protein product: CASSRLAGASSYNEQFF.